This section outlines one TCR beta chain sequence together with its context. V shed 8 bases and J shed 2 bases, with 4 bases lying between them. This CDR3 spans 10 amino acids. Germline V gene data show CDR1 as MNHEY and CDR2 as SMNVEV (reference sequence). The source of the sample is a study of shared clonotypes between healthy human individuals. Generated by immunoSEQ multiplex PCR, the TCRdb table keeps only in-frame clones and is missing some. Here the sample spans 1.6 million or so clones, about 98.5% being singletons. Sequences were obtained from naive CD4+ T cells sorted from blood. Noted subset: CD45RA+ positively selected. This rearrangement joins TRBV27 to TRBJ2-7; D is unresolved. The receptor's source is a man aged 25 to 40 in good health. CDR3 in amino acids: CASPTYEQYF. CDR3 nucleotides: TGTGCCAGCCCAACCTACGAGCAGTACTTC.